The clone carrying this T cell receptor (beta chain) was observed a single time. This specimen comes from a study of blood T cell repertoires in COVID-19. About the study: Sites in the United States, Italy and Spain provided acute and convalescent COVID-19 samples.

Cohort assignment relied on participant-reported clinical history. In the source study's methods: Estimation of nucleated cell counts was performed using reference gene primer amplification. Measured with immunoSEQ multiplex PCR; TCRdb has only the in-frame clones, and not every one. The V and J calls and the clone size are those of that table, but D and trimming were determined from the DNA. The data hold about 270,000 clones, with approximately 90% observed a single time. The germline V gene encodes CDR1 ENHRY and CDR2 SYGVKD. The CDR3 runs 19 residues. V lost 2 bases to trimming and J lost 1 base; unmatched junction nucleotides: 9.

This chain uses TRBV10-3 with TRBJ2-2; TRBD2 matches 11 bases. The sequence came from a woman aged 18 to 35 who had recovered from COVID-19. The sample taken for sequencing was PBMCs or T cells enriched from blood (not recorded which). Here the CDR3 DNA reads TGTGCCATCAGTGAGAGTAGGATGGGACTAGCGGTGAACACCGGGGAGCTGTTTTTT. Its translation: CAISESRMGLAVNTGELFF.